These T cell receptor beta chains were read from a single sample in a study of T cells in Graves' hyperthyroidism and ophthalmopathy. TCRdb ran MiXCR on the multiplex PCR reads and lists one entry per CDR3 protein. The data contain about 360,000 distinct CDR3 sequences, roughly 13% of them singletons. Sequenced: blood. Receptors originate from a woman between 18 and 30 years old with Graves' hyperthyroidism. CDR3s include the opening cysteine and the closing phenylalanine or tryptophan. D genes are given only for firm matches.

TRBV28,-,CASSLRIAREGATNEKLFF
TRBV7-2,TRBD2,CASSMTSGIYSYEQYF
TRBV5-1,-,CASSDGATNEKLFF
TRBV12-5,-,CASGSGQSYGYTF
TRBV4-3,TRBD1,CASSLMTGTGTGELFF
TRBV4-1,-,CASSQEITANTGELFF
TRBV6-1,-,CASSSLGGATEAFF
TRBV3-1,TRBD1,CASSQVLQGTEAFF
TRBV7-2,-,CASSFSGRSNQPQHF
TRBV19,TRBD1,CASSIGTGSSNQPQHF
TRBV6-2/TRBV6-3,-,CASSSPPRDAQFF
TRBV4-3,-,CASSQEASLRGSPLHF
TRBV7-2,TRBD1,CASSPGTVVPFSDGYTF
TRBV12-3/TRBV12-4,-,CASGSIRQPQHF
TRBV6-2/TRBV6-3,TRBD2,CASSSISSGKSLTGSYNEQFF
TRBV6-1,TRBD1,CASITGTGEVWETQYF
TRBV6-1,-,CASWVEGSYGYTF
TRBV13,-,CASRQGLNEQFF
TRBV20-1,-,CSAKKPRRAVVRGETQYF
TRBV20-1,-,CSALWGSNEQYF
TRBV20-1,TRBD2,CSGSRPTSGSHEQYF
TRBV19,TRBD2,CASRWTSGTDTQYF
TRBV6-2/TRBV6-3,-,CASSYSEDYYGNQPQHF
TRBV6-5,TRBD1,CASSYSRTGSQPQHF
TRBV5-6,TRBD2,CASSHEVRGAGSNEQFF
TRBV20-1,TRBD2,CSAAGGGIQETQYF
TRBV3-1,TRBD2,CASSQDLVAGRETQYF
TRBV11-2,TRBD2,CASSLDPRLAGVTGELFF
TRBV9,-,CASSVGSGPSTDTQYF
TRBV3-1,-,CASSYEGPTGQETQYF
TRBV5-1,-,CASSLVASSHEQYF
TRBV2,-,CASSERGGVKNSPLHF
TRBV9,-,CASSVGPFGSYEQYF
TRBV7-9,TRBD1,CASSSQGAIAGELFF
TRBV7-2,TRBD1,CASRLQGDQPQHF
TRBV12-3/TRBV12-4,TRBD1,CASSRGQGNTEAFF
TRBV24-1,TRBD1,CATKDRGQPQHF
TRBV11-1,TRBD2,CASSLWGGGSLDEQFF
TRBV2,TRBD2,CASRRASGRTGELFF
TRBV4-3,-,CASSPTGGSLNTEAFF
TRBV6-1,-,CASSPRFVGSGANVLTF
TRBV28,-,CASSSHDRPNTEAFF
TRBV6-2/TRBV6-3,TRBD2,CASSRGTSADNEQFF
TRBV5-1,-,CASSGGPGRVDNEQFF
TRBV4-1,-,CASSQDTGAPYNEQFF
TRBV29-1,-,CSVDWSGYGYTF
TRBV28,TRBD1,CASSLPSGQGKTQYF
TRBV6-2/TRBV6-3,-,CASSYSDGLNTEAFF
TRBV12-3/TRBV12-4,-,CASSFYGEETQYF
TRBV18,-,CASSPRTLMNTEAFF
TRBV6-1,-,CASSEGGGRSEQFF
TRBV6-5,-,CASSYSKRTGELFF
TRBV3-1,TRBD2,CASSRGLAGSGELFF
TRBV25-1,-,CASSSRVGLQETQYF
TRBV7-9,TRBD2,CASSLGGGTSVEQYF
TRBV5-1,TRBD1,CASSLAGQGAVKTQYF
TRBV7-6,TRBD1,CASSFETGGIYEQYF
TRBV12-3/TRBV12-4,-,CASSVTVNTEAFF
TRBV6-1,-,CASSEIKGPGRFF
TRBV12-3/TRBV12-4,TRBD2,CASNILAGGPNEQFF